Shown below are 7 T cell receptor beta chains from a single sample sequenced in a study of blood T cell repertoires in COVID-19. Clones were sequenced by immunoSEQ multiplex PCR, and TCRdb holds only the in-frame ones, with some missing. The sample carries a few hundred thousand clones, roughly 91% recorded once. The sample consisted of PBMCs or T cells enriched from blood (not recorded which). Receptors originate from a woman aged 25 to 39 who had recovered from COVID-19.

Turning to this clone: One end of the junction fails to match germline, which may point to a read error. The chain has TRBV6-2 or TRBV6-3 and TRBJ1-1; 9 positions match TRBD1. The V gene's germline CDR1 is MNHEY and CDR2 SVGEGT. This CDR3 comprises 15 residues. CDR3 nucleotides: TGTGCCAGCAGTTCTAGACAGGGGGGGAACGCTGAAGCTTTCTTT. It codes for CASSSRQGGNAEAFF.

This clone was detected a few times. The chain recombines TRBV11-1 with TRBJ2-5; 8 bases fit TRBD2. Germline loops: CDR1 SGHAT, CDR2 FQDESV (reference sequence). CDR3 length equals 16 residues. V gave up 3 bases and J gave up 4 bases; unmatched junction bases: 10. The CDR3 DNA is TGTGCCAGCAGCTTCGGCTCGGGAGGGTTTGGAGAGACCCAGTACTTC. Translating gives CASSFGSGGFGETQYF.

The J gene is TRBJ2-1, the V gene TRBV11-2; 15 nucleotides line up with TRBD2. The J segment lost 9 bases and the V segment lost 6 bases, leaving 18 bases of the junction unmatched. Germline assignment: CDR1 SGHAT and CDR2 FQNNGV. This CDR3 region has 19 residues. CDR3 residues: CASRRTPGLAGGPIAEQFF. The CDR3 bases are TGTGCCAGCAGGCGCACCCCGGGACTAGCGGGAGGACCGATCGCTGAGCAGTTCTTC.

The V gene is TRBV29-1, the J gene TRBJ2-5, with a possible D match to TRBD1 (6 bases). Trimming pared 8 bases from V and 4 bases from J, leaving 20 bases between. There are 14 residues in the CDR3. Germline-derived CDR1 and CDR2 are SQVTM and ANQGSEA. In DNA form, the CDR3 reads TGCAGCTTCCCGATTCTGGGGGCTGGAGAGACCCAGTACTTC. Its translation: CSFPILGAGETQYF.

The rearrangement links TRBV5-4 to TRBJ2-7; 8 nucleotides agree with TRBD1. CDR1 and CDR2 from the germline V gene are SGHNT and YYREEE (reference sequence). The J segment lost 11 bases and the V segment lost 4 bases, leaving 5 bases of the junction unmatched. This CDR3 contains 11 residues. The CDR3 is CASSRGQEKYF. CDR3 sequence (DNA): TGTGCCAGCAGCCGGGGACAGGAGAAGTACTTC.

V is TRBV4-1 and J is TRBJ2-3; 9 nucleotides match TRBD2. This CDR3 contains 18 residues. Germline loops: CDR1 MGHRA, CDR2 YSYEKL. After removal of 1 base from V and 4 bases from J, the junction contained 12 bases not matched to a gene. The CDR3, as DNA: TGCGCCAGCAGCCAAGTCATGGTAGCGGGAGATAAGGCAGATACGCAGTATTTT. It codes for CASSQVMVAGDKADTQYF.

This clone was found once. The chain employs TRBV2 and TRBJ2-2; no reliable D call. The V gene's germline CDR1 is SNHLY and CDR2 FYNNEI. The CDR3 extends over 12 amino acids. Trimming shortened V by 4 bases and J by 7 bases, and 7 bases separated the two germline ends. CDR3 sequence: CASSAVIGELFF. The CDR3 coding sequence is TGTGCCAGCAGTGCAGTGATCGGGGAGCTGTTTTTT.